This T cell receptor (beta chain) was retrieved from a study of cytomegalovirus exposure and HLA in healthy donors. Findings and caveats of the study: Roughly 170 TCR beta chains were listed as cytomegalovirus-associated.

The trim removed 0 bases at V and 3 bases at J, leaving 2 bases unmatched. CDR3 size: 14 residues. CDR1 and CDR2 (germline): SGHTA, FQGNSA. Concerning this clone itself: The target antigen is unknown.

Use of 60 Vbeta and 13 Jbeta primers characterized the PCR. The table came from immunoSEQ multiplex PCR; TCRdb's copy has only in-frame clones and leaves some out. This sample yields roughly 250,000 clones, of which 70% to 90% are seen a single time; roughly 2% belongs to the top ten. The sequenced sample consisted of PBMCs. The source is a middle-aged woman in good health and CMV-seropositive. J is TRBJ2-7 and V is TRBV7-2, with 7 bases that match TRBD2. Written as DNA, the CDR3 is TGTGCCAGCAGCTTAGCTGCGGGGGACTACGAGCAGTACTTC. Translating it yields CASSLAAGDYEQYF.